The 27 T cell receptor beta chains reported below all come from one sample, sequenced in a study of shared clonotypes between healthy human individuals. Produced via immunoSEQ multiplex PCR; TCRdb's table is partial and in-frame only. The table lists a few million clones, just over 90% of them singletons, with approximately 0.4% in the top ten. Sequenced: naive CD4+ T cells from PBMCs. The sample's subset: CD45RA+ positively selected. Receptor source: a man between 18 and 29 years old in good health. Some clones in this sample may be carry-over from other donors' samples.

For this clone: Other DNA sequences of this sample code for an identical CDR3. This chain links TRBV7-2 with TRBJ2-5; no reliable D call. This CDR3 has 13 amino acids. V lost 1 base and J 2 bases, leaving 5 bases between the germline ends. Germline assignment: CDR1 SGHTA and CDR2 FQGNSA. CDR3 amino acids: CASSLEPQETQYF. The CDR3 DNA follows: TGTGCCAGCAGCTTAGAACCACAAGAGACCCAGTACTTC.

The rearrangement uses TRBV4-3 and TRBJ2-6; the match to TRBD1 covers 7 bases. The trim removed 4 bases at V and 0 bases at J, leaving 12 bases unmatched. The CDR3 sequence is 19 residues long. Germline CDR1 is LGHNA and CDR2 is YSLEER. The CDR3 loop is CASSPSQGTIPSGANVLTF. The CDR3, as DNA: TGCGCCAGCAGCCCCTCACAGGGGACCATCCCCTCTGGGGCCAACGTCCTGACTTTC.

The chain joins TRBV6-1 to TRBJ2-3; no firm D call. The CDR3 consists of 12 residues. Per germline, CDR1 MNHNS and CDR2 SASEGT. V dropped 1 base and J dropped 4 bases, with 3 bases sitting between them. CDR3 sequence reads: CASSEVSDTQYF. CDR3 in DNA: TGTGCCAGCAGTGAAGTCTCAGATACGCAGTATTTT.

The chain carries TRBV2 and TRBJ1-1; 9 bases are a match to TRBD1. The CDR3 length is 16 residues. Germline CDR1 SNHLY, CDR2 FYNNEI. Unmatched junction bases numbered 12, after V lost 7 bases and J lost 3 bases. CDR3 sequence: CASNEQGAGEYTEAFF. In DNA, the CDR3 is TGTGCCAGCAACGAACAGGGGGCAGGAGAGTACACTGAAGCTTTCTTT.

This chain uses TRBV28 with TRBJ2-1; weak D call: TRBD2 (6 bases). Germline CDR1 reads MDHEN; CDR2 reads SYDVKM. The CDR3 has 15 amino acids. The V and J ends lost 4 bases and 6 bases respectively, with 16 bases between them. CDR3 region: CASSSIGTPFNEQFF. CDR3 nucleotides: TGTGCCAGCAGTTCTATCGGGACTCCGTTCAATGAGCAGTTCTTC.

The chain recombines TRBV18 with TRBJ2-7, with 9 bases matching TRBD2. Germline loops: CDR1 KGHSH, CDR2 LQKENI. This CDR3 comprises 15 residues. With V trimmed by 1 base and J by 6 bases, 7 bases remained unmatched. The CDR3 DNA reads as TGTGCCAGCTCACCACGAATAGCGGGAGACGGCGAGCAGTACTTC. This codes for CASSPRIAGDGEQYF.

The V gene is TRBV7-8, the J gene TRBJ1-1; TRBD1 agrees at 7 bases. In germline, CDR1 is SGHVS, CDR2 FQNEAQ. V lost 1 base, J lost 7 bases, and 6 bases stayed unmatched. The CDR3 totals 14 residues. The CDR3 loop reads CASSLELRTGEAFF. As DNA, the CDR3 is TGTGCCAGCAGCTTAGAACTGAGGACAGGTGAAGCTTTCTTT.

This clone was observed once. The V call is TRBV15, the J call TRBJ1-1, with D hard to call. Germline loops: CDR1 LNHNV, CDR2 YYDKDF (reference sequence). Between the trimmed V and J ends, which lost 0 bases and 11 bases, there was a span of 10 bases. CDR3 length: 12 residues. This chain's CDR3 is CATSRDSGGAFF. CDR3 DNA: TGTGCCACCAGCAGAGATTCGGGCGGGGCTTTCTTT.

This clone has only one observation. CDR3 sequence reads: CASSQAKGGTDTQYF. DNA of the CDR3: TGCGCCAGCAGCCAAGCGAAGGGGGGCACAGATACGCAGTATTTT. The rearrangement joins TRBV4-1 to TRBJ2-3; D possibly corresponds to TRBD1 (6 bases). Deletions cut 1 base from V and 1 base from J, with 9 bases between. The germline CDR1 and CDR2 sequences are MGHRA and YSYEKL. The CDR3 extends over 15 amino acids.

The chain combines TRBV11-3 with TRBJ2-7; a possible D gene is TRBD2 (6 bases). Per germline, CDR1 SGHNT and CDR2 YENEEA. The CDR3 is 15 residues long. The ends were cut back, 5 bases at V and 4 bases at J, with 18 bases in the middle. CDR3 sequence: CASSPGTGGIYEQYF. The CDR3 coding sequence is TGTGCCAGCAGCCCAGGGACCGGAGGGATATACGAGCAGTACTTC.

This clone was seen once. The chain has TRBV5-4 and TRBJ2-7; D may be TRBD1 (7 bases). Germline V lookup: CDR1 SGHNT, CDR2 YYREEE (reference sequence). V lost 0 bases and J 9 bases, leaving 16 bases between the germline ends. The CDR3 sequence is 14 residues long. Here the CDR3 reads CASSLDRGGFGQYF. CDR3 DNA: TGTGCCAGCAGCTTGGACAGGGGAGGTTTTGGGCAGTACTTC.

The rearrangement joins TRBV6-1 to TRBJ1-1; D gene ambiguous. Germline-derived CDR1 and CDR2 are MNHNS and SASEGT. This CDR3 is built from 15 residues. The V gene lost 2 bases and the J gene lost 0 bases, with 10 bases spanning the gap. The CDR3 spells CASSEFVALNTEAFF. Here the CDR3 DNA reads TGTGCCAGCAGTGAATTTGTGGCGTTGAACACTGAAGCTTTCTTT.

The rearrangement links TRBV5-6 to TRBJ1-5; D unclear. Looked up from germline, CDR1 is SGHDT and CDR2 is YYEEEE. With 0 bases removed from V and 1 base from J, the gap between germline ends came to 5 bases. CDR3 length: 14 amino acids. This CDR3 reads CASSLGVSNQPQHF. The DNA for the CDR3 is TGTGCCAGCAGCTTGGGAGTCAGCAATCAGCCCCAGCATTTT.

This sequence joins TRBV29-1 and TRBJ2-6, with D unresolved. This CDR3 has 12 amino acids. The germline V gene encodes CDR1 SQVTM and CDR2 ANQGSEA. Trimming removed 7 bases from V and 3 bases from J, with 7 bases in between. CDR3 sequence reads: CSGRFGANVLTF. CDR3 DNA sequence: TGCAGCGGCCGCTTTGGGGCCAACGTCCTGACTTTC.

The V and J genes are TRBV28 and TRBJ1-3; unclear D gene. Between the trimmed V and J ends, which lost 3 bases and 0 bases, there was a span of 9 bases. The germline V gene has CDR1 MDHEN and CDR2 SYDVKM. The CDR3 consists of 15 residues. CDR3: CASSFLKVSGNTIYF. In DNA form, the CDR3 reads TGTGCCAGCAGTTTTCTTAAGGTCTCTGGAAACACCATATATTTT.

This chain connects TRBV15 to TRBJ2-5; unclear D gene. CDR3 length equals 14 residues. Trimming cost V 0 bases and J 5 bases, with 10 bases left between them. Per germline, CDR1 LNHNV and CDR2 YYDKDF (reference sequence). The CDR3 DNA sequence: TGTGCCACCAGCAGAGATCTTCCCGGGGAGACCCAGTACTTC. This gives the protein CATSRDLPGETQYF. Filled out from reference TRBV15 and TRBJ2-5, the complete variable domain reads DAMVIQNPRYQVTQFGKPVTLSCSQTLNHNVMYWYQQKSSQAPKLLFHYYDKDFNNEADTPDNFQSRRPNTSFCFLDIRSPGLGDTAMYLCATSRDLPGETQYFGPGTRLLVL.

The chain is built from TRBV5-4 and TRBJ2-7; D not certain. Trimming removed 0 bases from V and 0 bases from J, with 10 bases in between. Germline lookup yields CDR1 SGHNT and CDR2 YYREEE (reference sequence). The CDR3 extends over 15 amino acids. The CDR3 is CASSLVGSLSYEQYF. CDR3 bases: TGTGCCAGCAGCTTGGTTGGCAGCCTCTCCTACGAGCAGTACTTC.

In this sample, this clone turned up a few times. The genes are TRBV5-1 and TRBJ1-3; 8 nucleotides agree with TRBD1. Germline CDR1 reads SGHRS; CDR2 reads YFSETQ. The CDR3 contains 15 residues. J gave up 4 bases and V 0 bases, and 3 bases lay outside the gene matches. The CDR3 coding sequence is TGCGCCAGCAGCTTGGGAAGACAGGGGGGAAACACCATATATTTT. Residues: CASSLGRQGGNTIYF.

This chain links TRBV15 with TRBJ2-1, with 7 bases lining up with TRBD2. The CDR3 runs to 20 residues. V was pared by 1 base and J by 6 bases, with 21 bases of the junction left unmatched. Germline CDR1 and CDR2: LNHNV and YYDKDF (reference sequence). The CDR3 DNA reads TGTGCCACCAGCAGAGGTACTAAAAGGAAGGCTAGCGGTACCTTCAATGAGCAGTTCTTC. This translates into CATSRGTKRKASGTFNEQFF.

V is TRBV19 and J is TRBJ2-2; weak D call: TRBD2 (6 bases). From germline, CDR1 is LNHDA and CDR2 SQIVND (reference sequence). V lost 4 bases and J lost 5, with 17 bases in between. This CDR3 has 16 amino acids. CDR3 amino acids: CASSSPGGGRTGELFF. CDR3 in DNA: TGTGCCAGTAGTAGCCCGGGTGGAGGGCGGACCGGGGAGCTGTTTTTT. The full variable domain, in which reference TRBV19 and TRBJ2-2 provide the parts outside the CDR3, is DGGITQSPKYLFRKEGQNVTLSCEQNLNHDAMYWYRQDPGQGLRLIYYSQIVNDFQKGDIAEGYSVSREKKESFPLTVTSAQKNPTAFYLCASSSPGGGRTGELFFGEGSRLTVL.

The CDR3 DNA reads TGTGCCAGCAGCGTAGGGGATGGCACTGAAGCTTTCTTT. The encoded protein is CASSVGDGTEAFF. The rearrangement links TRBV9 to TRBJ1-1; D is ambiguous. The CDR3 sequence is 13 residues long. Germline CDR1 is SGDLS and CDR2 is YYNGEE. V lost 0 bases and J 4 bases, leaving 7 bases between the germline ends.

The gene calls are TRBV2 and TRBJ1-4; D is possibly TRBD1 (5 bases). Trimming shortened V by 2 bases and J by 0 bases, and 13 bases separated the two germline ends. The CDR3 is 17 residues long. Germline-derived CDR1 and CDR2 are SNHLY and FYNNEI. CDR3 loop: CASSERGREATNEKLFF. CDR3 in DNA: TGTGCCAGCAGTGAAAGGGGCAGGGAGGCAACTAATGAAAAACTGTTTTTT.

The chain uses TRBV30 and TRBJ2-1; 13 bases line up with TRBD2. The CDR3 length is 15 residues. The germline V gene has CDR1 GTSNPN and CDR2 SVGIG (reference sequence). V gave up 0 bases and J gave up 13 bases; unmatched junction bases: 9. The CDR3 DNA follows: TGTGCCTGGAGTGTACTTATGACTAGCGGGAGGATCCAGTTCTTC. Translated: CAWSVLMTSGRIQFF.

With respect to this clone: In the same sample, other DNA sequences code for this CDR3. The CDR3 nucleotides read TGTGCCAGCAGCTTAAGCAGGGGGCTGACTGAAGCTTTCTTT. Its translation is CASSLSRGLTEAFF. V gene TRBV7-6 combines with J gene TRBJ1-1; 8 bases are shared with TRBD1. The CDR3 spans 14 residues. The germline gives CDR1 SGHVS, CDR2 FNYEAQ. The ends lost 2 bases at V and 5 bases at J; junction bases unmatched: 4.

The chain joins TRBV30 to TRBJ1-5, with a weak D call TRBD1 (6 bases). V was shortened by 2 bases and J by 4 bases, with 12 bases between the two germline ends. The CDR3 loop spans 14 amino acids. The germline gives CDR1 GTSNPN, CDR2 SVGIG (reference sequence). The CDR3 DNA is TGTGCCTGGAGTCTGGGGGGCAAAAATCAGCCCCAGCATTTT. This translates into CAWSLGGKNQPQHF.

The chain's CDR3 is CASSPRGSSYEQYF. The CDR3 coding sequence is TGTGCCAGCAGCCCTCGGGGGAGCTCCTACGAGCAGTACTTC. The chain employs TRBV28 and TRBJ2-7, with a possible D match to TRBD2 (6 bases). Trimming took 6 bases from V and 0 from J, leaving 12 bases between them. Germline V CDR1 and CDR2: MDHEN, SYDVKM. This CDR3 contains 14 residues. The full variable domain, in which reference TRBV28 and TRBJ2-7 provide the parts outside the CDR3, is DVKVTQSSRYLVKRTGEKVFLECVQDMDHENMFWYRQDPGLGLRLIYFSYDVKMKEKGDIPEGYSVSREKKERFSLILESASTNQTSMYLCASSPRGSSYEQYFGPGTRLTVT.

This chain uses TRBV5-1 with TRBJ2-5, with D possibly being TRBD2 (6 bases). Germline assignment: CDR1 SGHRS and CDR2 YFSETQ. This CDR3 has 16 residues. With 1 base removed from V and 5 bases from J, the gap between germline ends came to 18 bases. CDR3: CASSLSLLGGQETQYF. DNA for the CDR3: TGCGCCAGCAGCTTGTCTCTTCTGGGGGGTCAGGAGACCCAGTACTTC.